This T cell receptor (beta chain) was retrieved from a study of shared clonotypes between healthy human individuals. V dropped 6 bases and J dropped 3 bases, with 18 bases sitting between them. The germline V gene encodes CDR1 MDHEN and CDR2 SYDVKM. This CDR3 has 15 amino acids. The study, taken as a whole, reports: In this cohort, only blood was sampled, and tissue repertoires likely differ. It was the non-shared clonotypes that had lower generation probabilities than clonotypes shared by all four donors. An anticipated effect of sequencing depth on clonotype sharing among donors was recognized. Large depth notwithstanding, sorted-subset sequencing proved incomplete by rarefaction.

Points on this clone: Its antigen is still unknown.

Produced via immunoSEQ multiplex PCR; TCRdb's table is partial and in-frame only. The sample shows about 580,000 clones, about 98% of them seen only once. Naive CD8 cells were CD45RO-negative, positively selected for CCR7, excluding terminally differentiated effector memory CD45RA+ cells. Sequencing used naive CD8+ T cells sorted from blood. The rearrangement uses TRBV28 and TRBJ2-7, with a weak D call TRBD1 (5 bases). The TCR comes from a man aged 25-40 years in good health. CDR3 loop: CASSWGLGSGYEQYF. The CDR3 DNA reads as TGTGCCAGCAGCTGGGGCCTGGGTTCGGGCTACGAGCAGTACTTC.